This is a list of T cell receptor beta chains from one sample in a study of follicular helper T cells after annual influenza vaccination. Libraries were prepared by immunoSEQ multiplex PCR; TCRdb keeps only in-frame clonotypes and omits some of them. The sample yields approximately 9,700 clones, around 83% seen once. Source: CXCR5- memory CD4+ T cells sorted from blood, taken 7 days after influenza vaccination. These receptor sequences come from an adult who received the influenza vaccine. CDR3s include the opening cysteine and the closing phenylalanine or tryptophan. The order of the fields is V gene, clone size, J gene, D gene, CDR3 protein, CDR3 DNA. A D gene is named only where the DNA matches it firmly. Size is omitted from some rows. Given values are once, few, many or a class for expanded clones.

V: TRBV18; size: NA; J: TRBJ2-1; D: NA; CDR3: CASSPREGRDEQFF; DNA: TGTGCCAGCTCACCACGAGAGGGCAGGGATGAGCAGTTCTTC
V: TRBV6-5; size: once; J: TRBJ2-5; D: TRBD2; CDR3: CASSYSGGSRETQYF; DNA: TGTGCCAGCAGTTACTCGGGCGGGAGCCGGGAGACCCAGTACTTC
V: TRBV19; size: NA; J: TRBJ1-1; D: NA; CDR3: CASSMPRRGNTEAFF; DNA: TGTGCCAGTAGTATGCCCCGGCGGGGGAACACTGAAGCTTTCTTT
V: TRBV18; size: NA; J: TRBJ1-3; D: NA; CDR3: CASSPTGPDLRYTIYF; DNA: TGTGCCAGCTCACCAACGGGACCGGACCTCCGGTACACCATATATTTT
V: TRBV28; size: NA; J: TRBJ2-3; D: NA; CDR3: CASSLEGTDTQYF; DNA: TGTGCCAGCAGTTTAGAAGGCACAGATACGCAGTATTTT
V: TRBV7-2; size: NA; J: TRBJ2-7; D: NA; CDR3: CASSPYYEQYF; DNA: TGTGCCAGCAGCCCCTACTACGAGCAGTACTTC
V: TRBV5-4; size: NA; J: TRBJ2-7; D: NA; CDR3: CASSLDRSYEQYF; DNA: TGTGCCAGCAGCTTAGACAGATCCTACGAGCAGTACTTC
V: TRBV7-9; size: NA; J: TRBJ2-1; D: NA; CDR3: CASSPEPGNWASYNEQFF; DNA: TGTGCCAGCAGCCCAGAGCCGGGTAACTGGGCCTCCTACAATGAGCAGTTCTTC
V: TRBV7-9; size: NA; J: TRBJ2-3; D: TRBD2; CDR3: CASSLAGGDTQYF; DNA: TGTGCCAGCAGCTTAGCCGGGGGGGATACGCAGTATTTT
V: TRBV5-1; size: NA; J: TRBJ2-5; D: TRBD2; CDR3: CASSIGTSGAQETQYF; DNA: TGCGCCAGCAGCATCGGGACTAGCGGGGCCCAAGAGACCCAGTACTTC
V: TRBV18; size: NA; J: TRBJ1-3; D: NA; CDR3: CASSIAGRPSGNTIYF; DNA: TGTGCCAGCTCAATCGCCGGGCGACCCTCTGGAAACACCATATATTTT
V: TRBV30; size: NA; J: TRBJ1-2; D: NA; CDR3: CAWNRDTGGYTF; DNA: TGTGCCTGGAACCGGGACACGGGTGGCTACACCTTC
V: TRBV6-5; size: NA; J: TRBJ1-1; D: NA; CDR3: CASRRDRNTEAFF; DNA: TGTGCCAGCAGACGCGACAGGAACACTGAAGCTTTCTTT
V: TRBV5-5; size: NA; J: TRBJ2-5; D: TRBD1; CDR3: CASSLIQGRETQYF; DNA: TGTGCCAGCAGCTTGATACAGGGGAGAGAGACCCAGTACTTC
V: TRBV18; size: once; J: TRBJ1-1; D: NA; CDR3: CASSPPGITEAFF; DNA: TGTGCCAGCTCACCTCCAGGGATCACTGAAGCTTTCTTT
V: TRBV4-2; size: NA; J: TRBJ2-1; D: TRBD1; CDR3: CASSQSRPRTGYNEQFF; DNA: TGTGCCAGCAGCCAATCCCGACCCAGGACAGGCTACAATGAGCAGTTCTTC
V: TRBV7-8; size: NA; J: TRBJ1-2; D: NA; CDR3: CASSLGEMGYGYTF; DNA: TGTGCCAGCAGCTTAGGGGAAATGGGCTATGGCTACACCTTC
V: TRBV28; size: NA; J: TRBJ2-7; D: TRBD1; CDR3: CASSGQGVGFEQYF; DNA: TGTGCCAGCAGCGGACAGGGGGTGGGTTTCGAGCAGTACTTC
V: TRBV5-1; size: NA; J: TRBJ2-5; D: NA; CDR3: CASSKTGLRETQYF; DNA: TGCGCCAGCAGCAAAACAGGGTTGAGAGAGACCCAGTACTTC
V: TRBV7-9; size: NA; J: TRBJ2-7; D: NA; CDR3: CASSFRDGYEQYF; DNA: TGTGCCAGCAGCTTCCGGGACGGCTACGAGCAGTACTTC
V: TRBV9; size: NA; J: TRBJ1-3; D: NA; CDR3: CASSVDDTGNTIYF; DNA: TGTGCCAGCAGCGTAGATGATACTGGAAACACCATATATTTT
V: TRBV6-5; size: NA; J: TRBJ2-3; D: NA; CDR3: CASRRTLTDTQYF; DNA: TGTGCCAGCAGGCGGACTCTCACAGATACGCAGTATTTT
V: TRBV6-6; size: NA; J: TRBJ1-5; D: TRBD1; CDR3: CASSRKQGDSNQPQHF; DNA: TGTGCCAGCAGTCGTAAGCAGGGGGATAGCAATCAGCCCCAGCATTTT
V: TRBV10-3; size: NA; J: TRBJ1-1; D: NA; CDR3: CAISASLSRAFF; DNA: TGTGCCATAAGTGCCTCTCTGAGTAGAGCTTTCTTT
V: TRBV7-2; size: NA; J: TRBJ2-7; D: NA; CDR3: CASSLAHSPPYEQYF; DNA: TGTGCCAGCAGCTTAGCGCACAGCCCGCCCTACGAGCAGTACTTC
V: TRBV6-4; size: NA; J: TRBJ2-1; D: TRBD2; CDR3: CASSGSGGGEQFF; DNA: TGTGCCAGCAGTGGATCGGGAGGGGGTGAGCAGTTCTTC
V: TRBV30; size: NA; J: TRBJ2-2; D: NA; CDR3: CAWSPNTGELFF; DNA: TGTGCCTGGAGTCCGAACACCGGGGAGCTGTTTTTT
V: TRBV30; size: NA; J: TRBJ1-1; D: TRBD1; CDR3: CAWSTGGAGTEAFF; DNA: TGTGCCTGGTCAACAGGGGGCGCGGGCACTGAAGCTTTCTTT
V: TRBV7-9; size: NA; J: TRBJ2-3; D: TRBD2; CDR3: CASSLAGLAGGTDTQYF; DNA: TGTGCCAGCAGCTTAGCGGGTCTAGCGGGAGGAACAGATACGCAGTATTTT
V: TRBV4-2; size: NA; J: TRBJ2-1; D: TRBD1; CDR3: CASSQGSGGSGLSSYNEQFF; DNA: TGTGCCAGCAGCCAAGGCTCAGGGGGTTCGGGTCTAAGCTCCTACAATGAGCAGTTCTTC
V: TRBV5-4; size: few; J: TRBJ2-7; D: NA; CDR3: CASSQGRGNEQYF; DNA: TGTGCCAGCAGCCAGGGACGGGGGAACGAGCAGTACTTC